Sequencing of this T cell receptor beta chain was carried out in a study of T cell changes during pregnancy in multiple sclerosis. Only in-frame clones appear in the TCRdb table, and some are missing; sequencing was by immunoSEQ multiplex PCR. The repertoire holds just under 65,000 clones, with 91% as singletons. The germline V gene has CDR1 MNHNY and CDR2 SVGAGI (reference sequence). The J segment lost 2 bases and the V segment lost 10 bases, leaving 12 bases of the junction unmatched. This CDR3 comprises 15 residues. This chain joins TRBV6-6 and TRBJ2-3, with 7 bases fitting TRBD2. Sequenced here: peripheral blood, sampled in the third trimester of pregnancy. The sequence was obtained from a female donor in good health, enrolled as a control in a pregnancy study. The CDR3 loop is CATTPLAELTDTQYF. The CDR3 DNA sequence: TGTGCCACTACCCCCCTAGCGGAACTCACAGATACGCAGTATTTT.